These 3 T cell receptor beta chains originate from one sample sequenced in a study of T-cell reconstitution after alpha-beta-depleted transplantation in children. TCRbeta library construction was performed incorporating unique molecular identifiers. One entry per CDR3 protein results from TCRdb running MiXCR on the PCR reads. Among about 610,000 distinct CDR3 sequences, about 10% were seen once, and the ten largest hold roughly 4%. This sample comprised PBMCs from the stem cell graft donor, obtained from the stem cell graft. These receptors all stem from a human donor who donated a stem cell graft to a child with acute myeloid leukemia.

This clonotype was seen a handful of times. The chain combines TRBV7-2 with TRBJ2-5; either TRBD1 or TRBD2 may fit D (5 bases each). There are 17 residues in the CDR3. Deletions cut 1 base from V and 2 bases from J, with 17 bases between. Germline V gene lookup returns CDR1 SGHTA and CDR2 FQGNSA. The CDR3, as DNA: TGTGCCAGCAGCTTAGGCCCTTCAGGGTCGGGACAAGAGACCCAGTACTTC. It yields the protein CASSLGPSGSGQETQYF.

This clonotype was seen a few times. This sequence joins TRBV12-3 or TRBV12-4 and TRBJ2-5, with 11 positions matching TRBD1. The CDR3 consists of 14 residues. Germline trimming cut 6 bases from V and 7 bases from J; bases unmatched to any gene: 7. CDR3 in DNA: TGTGCCAGCAGCTGGACAGGGGGCGGTGGGACCCAGTACTTC. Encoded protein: CASSWTGGGGTQYF.

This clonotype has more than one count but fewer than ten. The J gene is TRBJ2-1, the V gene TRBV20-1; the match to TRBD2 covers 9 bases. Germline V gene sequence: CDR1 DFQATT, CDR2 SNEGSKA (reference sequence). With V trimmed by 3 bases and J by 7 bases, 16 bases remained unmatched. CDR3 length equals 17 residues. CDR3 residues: CSARAQGVAGDPNEQFF. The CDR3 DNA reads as TGCAGTGCTAGGGCGCAAGGGGTAGCGGGAGACCCGAATGAGCAGTTCTTC.